This T cell receptor (beta chain) was identified in a study of blood T cell repertoires in COVID-19. Study context: Donors in the United States, Italy and Spain gave samples during acute or convalescent COVID-19. Sources were T cells, B-cell-depleted T cells, or PBMCs; the material itself was cDNA or gDNA.

The CDR3 has 16 amino acids. The protocol was immunoSEQ multiplex PCR, while the TCRdb copy is restricted to in-frame clones and leaves out a portion. The sample records around 100,000 clones, more than 80% being singletons. It was during active infection that Seattle patients were enrolled and then longitudinally followed. The sequence came from a man older than 75 with COVID-19, enrolled during active disease. The rearrangement uses TRBV7-5 and TRBJ2-7; the D call in the table, TRBD1, was not verified against the DNA. TRBV7-5 is noted as a pseudogene. The sample was peripheral blood. CDR3 in amino acids: CVRSPKLAGKAYEQYF. The CDR3, as DNA: TGTGTCAGAAGCCCAAAACTGGCAGGTAAGGCCTACGAGCAGTACTTC.